Listed below are T cell receptor beta chains from one sample, sequenced in a study of shared clonotypes between healthy human individuals. TCRdb keeps only in-frame clones here, not all; method: immunoSEQ multiplex PCR. The data show about 1 million clones, under 80% seen once. The specimen was memory CD4+ T cells sorted from blood. The source of these receptors is a young man in good health. CDR3s include the opening cysteine and the closing phenylalanine or tryptophan. Where a row states a size, it is once, few, many or the class of an expanded clone; other rows omit it.

once | TRBV5-4 | CASSLDGSRSYEQYF
. | TRBV4-2 | CASSQDFTGQGVEKLFF
. | TRBV5-6 | CASSFKGANEKLFF
. | TRBV4-3 | CASSFGQKNTEAFF
. | TRBV10-3 | CALRQDRDNYGYTF
few | TRBV14 | CASSQATGSGELFF
. | TRBV5-1 | CASSLGRPGYEQYF
. | TRBV7-2 | CASSPGLASYEQFF
. | TRBV15 | CATSRGGDRTGELFF
. | TRBV7-2 | CASSPEGVYNEQFF
few | TRBV6-5 | CASSYSRGDYNEQFF
. | TRBV18 | CASSPANRGQNTGELFF
many | TRBV7-9 | CASSSGGSEGAFF
. | TRBV5-1 | CASSSFVVGSYEQYF
. | TRBV18 | CASSPGTEQSGWHF
. | TRBV6-1 | CASSDTGRTEAFF
. | TRBV7-7 | CASSLFANTGELFF
many | TRBV7-2 | CASSPLQQGGYGYTF
. | TRBV11-1 | CASSSRDRGNNEQFF
. | TRBV19 | CASSITRQSSNQPQHF
few | TRBV27 | CASRLRGEATEAFF
. | TRBV5-4 | CASRTSGDTQYF
. | TRBV9 | CASSLRVDMNSPLHF
. | TRBV18 | CASSPGQGDYYEQYF
. | TRBV5-6 | CASSKNRGGHSGANVLTF
. | TRBV27 | CASSSYRDRGPRGNQPQHF
. | TRBV11-3 | CASSLAWADTQYF
. | TRBV9 | CASSLTDSNYGYTF
. | TRBV4-1 | CASSQDRGSLANSPLHF
. | TRBV7-8 | CASSSRTGEQYF
. | TRBV5-4 | CASSPVSGSYNEQFF
. | TRBV9 | CASSVGEGYYGYTF
. | TRBV19 | CASSTLLGAPANYGYTF
once | TRBV5-1 | CASRRDSLNTEAFF
. | TRBV6-5 | CASSYGLAGYNEQFF
. | TRBV12-5 | CASGLVQIGGGAAFF
. | TRBV6-5 | CATTPRGRKNTEAFF
. | TRBV7-8 | CASSLVQNTEAFF
. | TRBV4-3 | CASSSHGLLNTEAFF
. | TRBV5-1 | CASSLRQGPGELFF
. | TRBV19 | CASSIAATGGYEQYF
once | TRBV15 | CATSRAGGAAGAGFTQYF
. | TRBV7-9 | CASSKSMNTEAFF